Sequencing of this TCR beta chain was carried out in a study of chemoradiotherapy in HPV16-positive cancers. Study in general: Candidate HPV-specific clones and shared TCR motifs came from a couple of HPV16-positive patients. Study results and caveats: During treatment, candidate HPV-specific clones and E7-related motifs expanded in tumor. HPV-responsive T-cell expansion during chemoradiotherapy was linked to improved recurrence-free survival in HPV16-positive patients.

Worth noting for this clone: Antigen specificity is unknown.

Samples were taken several times over chemoradiotherapy. Profiling relied on immunoSEQ multiplex PCR, and the TCRdb table lists in-frame clones only, not all of them. This table has about 4,400 clones, roughly 72% appearing once. CDR1 is SQVTM and CDR2 is ANQGSEA in the germline V gene. The CDR3 has 14 residues. V shed 6 bases and J 0 bases; nucleotides not matched to a gene: 4. The chain carries TRBV29-1 and TRBJ2-2; 7 nucleotides align to TRBD2. This TCR was sampled from a human donor with HPV-associated anogenital cancer. The sample here was tumor tissue, taken from a patient who underwent chemoradiotherapy. CDR3 region: CSVTRGANTGELFF. The CDR3 nucleotides are TGCAGCGTGACTCGGGGGGCGAACACCGGGGAGCTGTTTTTT.